This is a list of T cell receptor beta chains from one sample in a study of identical twins. TCRdb recomputed calls from the 5' RACE reads with MiXCR, one row per CDR3 protein. This repertoire shows under 500,000 distinct CDR3 sequences, 14% found once; its top ten account for approximately 1%. The same data also went into a second study, on yellow fever vaccine responses in identical twins.

Material: CD4+ T cells sorted from blood. These receptors all stem from a woman aged 18-29 years in good health. The CDR3 runs from the conserved cysteine through the conserved F or W. A D gene is named only where the DNA matches it firmly. Clone size is shown for a subset of rows, as once, few, many or a class of expanded clone.

v_gene,j_gene,d_gene,abundance,CDR3nt,CDR3aa
TRBV6-1,TRBJ1-2,.,many,TGTGCCAGCAGTGAAGAAGTGGTCGGAGACACCTTTAACTATGGCTACACCTTC,CASSEEVVGDTFNYGYTF
TRBV19,TRBJ1-4,TRBD1,few,TGTGCCAGTAGTACCACCGTATGGACAGGAGAAAAACTGTTTTTT,CASSTTVWTGEKLFF
TRBV19,TRBJ2-4,.,few,TGTGCCAGTAGCCCGGCCACAGCCAAAAACATTCAGTACTTC,CASSPATAKNIQYF
TRBV12-3/TRBV12-4,TRBJ2-6,TRBD1,few,TGTGCCAGCAGTCCGGGACAGGGGGGTCCTGGGGCCAACGTCCTGACTTTC,CASSPGQGGPGANVLTF
TRBV7-9,TRBJ2-1,.,few,TGTGCCAGCAGCTTAGTTGGCATGAAGATCAATGAGCAGTTCTTC,CASSLVGMKINEQFF
TRBV6-2/TRBV6-3,TRBJ2-1,.,few,TGTGCCAGCAGTTACTCGTCCCTATTGAATGAGCAGTTCTTC,CASSYSSLLNEQFF
TRBV20-1,TRBJ1-4,.,.,TGCAGTGCTCTTGGGTTTCGAAGTAATGAAAAACTGTTTTTT,CSALGFRSNEKLFF
TRBV12-3/TRBV12-4,TRBJ2-1,TRBD2,many,TGTGCCAGCAGCGAGGGACTACCCAATCAGCAGTTCTTC,CASSEGLPNQQFF
TRBV3-1,TRBJ2-3,.,.,TGTGCCAGCAGCCAAGGAACCATCAATACGCAGTATTTT,CASSQGTINTQYF
TRBV5-4,TRBJ2-2,.,.,TGTGCCAGCAGCCCGGAGTGGGGTATCGGCGGGGAGCTGTTTTTT,CASSPEWGIGGELFF
TRBV2,TRBJ2-4,.,few,TGTGCCAGCAGTGAAAGAGGGCCCCAGGCCAAAAACATTCAGTACTTC,CASSERGPQAKNIQYF
TRBV29-1,TRBJ1-2,.,.,TGCAGCGTTGCCCAGGACAGTTCCAACTATGGCTACACCTTC,CSVAQDSSNYGYTF
TRBV20-1,TRBJ2-1,TRBD2,.,TGCAGTGCCCCGGGACTAGCTGGCAATGAGCAGTTCTTC,CSAPGLAGNEQFF
TRBV20-1,TRBJ1-2,TRBD1,.,TGCAGTGCCAAGCCGGGACAGGAAGTCTATGGCTACACCTTC,CSAKPGQEVYGYTF
TRBV5-6,TRBJ1-4,.,many,TGTGCCAGCAGCTTGGGGGCGATTAATGAAAAACTGTTTTTT,CASSLGAINEKLFF